This T cell receptor beta chain was documented in a study of blood T cells in healthy people across ages. Whole-study context: Through template switching, about one barcoded beta molecule was captured per two T cells, as measured in model experiments.

Trimming left V 3 bases short and J 4 bases short, with 17 bases between. Germline values: CDR1 SGDLS, CDR2 YYNGEE. The CDR3 extends over 15 amino acids. Study-level points and caveats: PBMCs that were unsorted prevented a conclusive naive versus antigen-experienced comparison. Donor CMV infection status was unknown, possibly confounding age-related changes in expanded clonotypes.

This clonotype came up a few times. Its specificity is unknown. A J-beta primer mix and a sample-barcoded 5' primer were used in a second PCR of roughly 7 to 12 cycles. Sequencing of every sample gave 2.5 million or more CDR3-containing paired-end reads. One entry per CDR3 protein results from TCRdb running MiXCR on the 5' RACE reads. Among 600,000 to 1,000,000 distinct CDR3 sequences listed, 58% were seen once. The chain is built from TRBV9 and TRBJ2-7; D gene ambiguous. Sequences were obtained from blood. This receptor was identified in a man aged 30-40 years in good health. The CDR3 region has the DNA TGTGCCAGCAGCGAGTATCCCGCCCAAAAATACGAGCAGTACTTC. This translates into CASSEYPAQKYEQYF.